This TCR beta chain came from a study of siplizumab effects on memory and regulatory T cells. Study conclusions and caveats: Researchers did not confirm the suppressive function of proliferating Tregs from siplizumab cultures.

Assaying covered roughly 100,000 TCR templates per sample. Generated by immunoSEQ multiplex PCR, the TCRdb table keeps only in-frame clones and is missing some. The sample lists about 82,000 clones; over 80% were seen once. A note on this clone: The antigen remains undetermined.

This CDR3 has 15 residues. The junction had 6 bases not matched to a gene; V was cut back by 7 bases and J by 5 bases. Germline V gene lookup returns CDR1 MNHNS and CDR2 SASEGT. The TCR originated in a human donor in good health. Sequencing was carried out using Tregs sorted from blood. The chain recombines TRBV6-1 with TRBJ2-5; 14 bases line up with TRBD2. CDR3 protein: CASTGLAGGGETQYF. The DNA of the CDR3 is TGTGCCAGCACCGGACTAGCGGGGGGAGGGGAGACCCAGTACTTC.